This T cell receptor (beta chain) was documented in a study of CD8+CD57+ T cells in acquired aplastic anemia. Study background: Average DNA yield from sorted CD4+ and CD8+ cells was roughly 3.1 ug.

V lost 2 bases and J lost 2, with 13 bases in between. CDR1 SGHKS and CDR2 YYEKEE come from the germline V gene (reference sequence). This CDR3 spans 16 amino acids. As to this clonotype: Its antigen is undetermined.

General study results and limits: Patients and controls shared nearly 30 CD8+ CDR3 sequences, highly expressed in patients.

It was patients with CD8+CD57+ cell expansion by flow cytometry who were chosen for sequencing. Genomic DNA, the template, was used for profiling of the TCR beta VDJ and CDR3. TCRdb recomputed calls from the reads with MiXCR, one row per CDR3 protein. The sample has 450,000 to 550,000 distinct CDR3 sequences; about a third are singletons. The sequenced material came from sorted CD4+, CD8+, or CD8+CD57+ T cells (not recorded which) from PBMCs. The V and J genes are TRBV5-5 and TRBJ1-4; unclear D gene. This TCR was recovered from a human donor with aplastic anemia. The CDR3 nucleotides read TGTGCCAGCAGCTTCCGGTTAACGGTCACTAATGAAAAACTGTTTTTT. Its protein is CASSFRLTVTNEKLFF.